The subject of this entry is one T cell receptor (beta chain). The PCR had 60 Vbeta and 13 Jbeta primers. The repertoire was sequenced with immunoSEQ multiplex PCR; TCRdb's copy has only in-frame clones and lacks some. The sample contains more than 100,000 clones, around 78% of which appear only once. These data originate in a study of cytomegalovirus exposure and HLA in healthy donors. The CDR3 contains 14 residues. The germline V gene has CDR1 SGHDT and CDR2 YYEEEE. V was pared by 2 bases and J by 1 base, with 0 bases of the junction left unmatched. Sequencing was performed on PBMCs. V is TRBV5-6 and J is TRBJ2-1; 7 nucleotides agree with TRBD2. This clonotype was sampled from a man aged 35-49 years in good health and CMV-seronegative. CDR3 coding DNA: TGTGCCAGCAGCTTTAGCGGGTCCTACAATGAGCAGTTCTTC. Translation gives CASSFSGSYNEQFF.